Shown below are 3 T cell receptor beta chains from a single sample sequenced in a study of STAT3 mutations in large granular lymphocyte leukemia. Their antigens are not known. The repertoire was sequenced with immunoSEQ multiplex PCR; TCRdb's copy has only in-frame clones and lacks some. In the table there are about 3,200 clones, roughly 90% of which are singletons. General study results and limits: Every T-cell large granular lymphocyte leukemia patient had at least one immunodominant TCR beta clonotype.

Source material: peripheral blood mononuclear cells. The receptors stem from a man between 40 and 49 years old with T-cell large granular lymphocyte leukemia. Some clones in this sample may be carry-over from other donors' samples.

The chain employs TRBV13 and TRBJ2-4; D is ambiguous. V lost 0 bases and J 2 bases, leaving 2 bases between the germline ends. The germline CDR1 and CDR2 sequences are PRHDT and FYEKMQ (reference sequence). The CDR3 is 13 amino acids. This CDR3 is CASSLGPKNIQYF. The CDR3 DNA is TGTGCCAGCAGCTTAGGACCCAAAAACATTCAGTACTTC. The complete variable domain, with remaining parts taken from reference TRBV13 and TRBJ2-4, reads AAGVIQSPRHLIKEKRETATLKCYPIPRHDTVYWYQQGPGQDPQFLISFYEKMQSDKGSIPDRFSAQQFSDYHSELNMSSLELGDSALYFCASSLGPKNIQYFGAGTRLSVL.

The chain couples TRBV9 to TRBJ2-7; 7 bases agree with TRBD1. Germline V gene lookup returns CDR1 SGDLS and CDR2 YYNGEE. The CDR3 runs 12 residues. Losses at the gene ends were 0 bases for V and 6 bases for J; bases not matched to a gene: 0. CDR3 in amino acids: CASSVDRGEQYF. In nucleotides, the CDR3 is TGTGCCAGCAGCGTAGACAGGGGCGAGCAGTACTTC.

The chain joins TRBV27 to TRBJ2-7; 8 bases agree with TRBD1. The CDR3 spans 13 residues. The junction had 4 bases not matched to a gene; V was cut back by 7 bases and J by 2 bases. Germline loops: CDR1 MNHEY, CDR2 SMNVEV (reference sequence). The CDR3 nucleotides are TGTGCCAGCACCGCAGGGGGCGCCTACGAGCAGTACTTC. Translated: CASTAGGAYEQYF.